What follows is one T cell receptor (beta chain) and its context. Its target is unknown. Data came from immunoSEQ multiplex PCR; TCRdb stores just in-frame clones and leaves some out. The sample holds around 53,000 clones, 86% seen once. The data are from a study of OX40 agonist ivuxolimab in advanced cancers. Study overall: Every 2 weeks, patients got intravenous ivuxolimab at one of six dose levels (0.01-10 mg/kg). A partial response was reached by three patients: one with hepatocellular carcinoma and two with cutaneous melanoma. Study results and limitations: A proportion of nonresponders additionally exhibited low normalized T-cell clonal expansion.

This CDR3 spans 21 amino acids. This receptor was taken from an adult with an advanced solid tumor such as melanoma, head and neck, liver or kidney cancer. This sample comprised CD4+ or CD8+ T cells sorted from blood, obtained in a trial of the OX40 agonist ivuxolimab. The chain carries TRBV12-2 and TRBJ2-7; TRBD1 is the table's D call and was not checked against the DNA. TRBV12-2 has pseudogene status. The CDR3 coding sequence is TGTGCAAGTCGCTTAGATTTCTATGTTTATAAACCGGGACAGCCTTCCTACGAGCAGTACTTC. It is translated as CASRLDFYVYKPGQPSYEQYF.